This TCR beta chain stems from a study of identical twins. TCRdb redid the calling of the 5' RACE reads with MiXCR, one entry per CDR3 protein. The sample has fewer than 800,000 distinct CDR3 sequences; about 7.6% are singletons. This clonotype was detected ten times or more. The CDR3 consists of 14 residues. V was clipped by 4 bases and J by 4 bases, with 13 bases between them. CDR1 is MGHRA and CDR2 is YSYEKL in the germline V gene. Another study also made use of these data, one on yellow fever vaccine responses in identical twins. That source reports: As reported, the vaccine T cell response of twins seemed partly convergent and partly personalized.

The TCR was taken from a woman between 18 and 30 years old in good health. This rearrangement joins TRBV4-1 to TRBJ1-2; D not resolved. Material: PBMCs. This CDR3 is CASSPGWATYGYTF. For the CDR3, the DNA is TGCGCCAGCAGCCCAGGTTGGGCCACCTATGGCTACACCTTC.